This T cell receptor (beta chain) was identified during a study of blood T cell repertoires in COVID-19. Cohorts were determined from participant-reported clinical history. J was trimmed by 4 bases and V by 0 bases; bases with no gene match: 3. The V gene's germline CDR1 is SGHVS and CDR2 FNYEAQ. This CDR3 is built from 15 residues. Methods used by the authors: Cell counts per sample came from amplifying reference gene primers. Some clones are missing from TCRdb's copy, which holds only in-frame ones; the method was immunoSEQ multiplex PCR. The V and J calls and clone size were taken over from that table, and D and trimming were inferred from the DNA. The data hold some 170,000 clones, with about 90% observed a single time.

The sequencing input was PBMCs or T cells enriched from blood (not recorded which). This clonotype originated in a human donor with acute COVID-19. The donor label of this sample is uncertain. The gene calls are TRBV7-6 and TRBJ1-5; 7 positions agree with TRBD1. CDR3 region: CASSLATGRNQPQHF. The CDR3 region has the DNA TGTGCCAGCAGCTTAGCGACAGGGAGGAATCAGCCCCAGCATTTT.